This T cell receptor beta chain was identified during a study of blood T cell repertoires in COVID-19. This study enrolled people aged about 18 to 95 from around 25 US geographic areas. Each participant's cohort was designated according to participant-reported clinical history. V was pared by 4 bases and J by 4 bases, with 11 bases between. This CDR3 has 13 residues. Per germline, CDR1 LGHNA and CDR2 YSLEER. Authors' analysis steps: By means of reference gene primer amplification, nucleated cell counts were estimated. Profiling relied on immunoSEQ multiplex PCR, and the TCRdb table lists in-frame clones only, not all of them. V, J and clone size are taken as reported in that table, and D and trimming were inferred from the DNA itself. Of under 350,000 clones in the sample, about 86% were seen once.

The chain employs TRBV4-3 and TRBJ2-7; D might be TRBD1 (6 bases). This clonotype originated in a woman between 35 and 50 years old with acute COVID-19. Specimen: PBMCs or T cells enriched from blood (not recorded which). The CDR3 nucleotides read TGCGCCAGCAGCCCGGACAGAGGGTACGAGCAGTACTTC. It specifies CASSPDRGYEQYF.